Below, 29 T cell receptor beta chains from the same sample are listed, as sequenced in a study of blood T cells in healthy people across ages (dated by TCRdb to between 2014 and 2017). Receptors were amplified or captured by 5' RACE. This sample was sequenced with an Illumina HiSeq 2500. A second PCR of about 6 to 11 cycles was performed with a sample-barcoded 5' primer and a J-beta primer mix. Starting from the raw public reads, TCRdb applied fastp trimming at Q25, assembled clones with MiXCR and retained in-frame beta chains. Rows merge per CDR3 protein into single entries with the most common DNA and genes. For this sample the table gives about 670,000 distinct CDR3 sequences, of which approximately 40% were detected only once. The ten largest account for 25% to 35% of the sample. The specimen was blood. The receptors come from a man older than 75 in good health.

On this clonotype: The junction differs from germline at one of its ends, possibly a read error. The chain joins TRBV6-1 to TRBJ1-2; D call uncertain. This CDR3 spans 15 amino acids. The germline gives CDR1 MNHNS, CDR2 SASEGT. CDR3 protein: CASSETLGFNDGYTF. CDR3 nucleotides: TGTGCCAGCAGTGAAACGTTAGGGTTTAACGATGGCTACACCTTC.

In this sample, this clonotype turned up a few times. This chain links TRBV7-2 with TRBJ1-1; D gene ambiguous. Per the germline V gene, CDR1 is SGHTA and CDR2 is FQGNSA. This CDR3 contains 14 residues. The germline V and J ends were trimmed by 2 bases and 6 bases, with 13 bases remaining between them. CDR3: CASSLTPPVAEAFF. The CDR3 DNA follows: TGTGCCAGCAGCTTAACCCCCCCGGTCGCTGAAGCTTTCTTT.

This clonotype was seen more than once but under ten times. The chain has TRBV5-1 and TRBJ2-3, with 10 bases aligning to TRBD1. Looked up from germline, CDR1 is SGHRS and CDR2 is YFSETQ. V was pared by 4 bases and J by 3 bases, with 8 bases of the junction left unmatched. The CDR3 extends over 16 amino acids. The CDR3 loop reads CASSRGQGRGTDTQYF. The CDR3 region has the DNA TGCGCCAGCAGCCGGGGACAGGGGAGAGGGACAGATACGCAGTATTTT.

The V gene is TRBV9, the J gene TRBJ2-1, with D possibly matching TRBD2 (6 bases). Trimming left V 7 bases short and J 9 bases short, with 20 bases between. The CDR3 runs to 14 residues. Germline V gene sequence: CDR1 SGDLS, CDR2 YYNGEE. The DNA of the CDR3 is TGTGCCAGCTCGGGACTCAGTCGTACTAGTGAGCAGTTCTTC. Amino acid sequence: CASSGLSRTSEQFF.

This clonotype was counted only a few times. This chain uses TRBV2 with TRBJ2-5; unclear D gene. The CDR3 extends over 11 amino acids. The V gene's germline CDR1 is SNHLY and CDR2 FYNNEI. Trimming cost V 4 bases and J 4 bases, with 4 bases left between them. The CDR3 loop reads CASSVTETQYF. CDR3 DNA: TGTGCCAGCAGTGTTACAGAGACCCAGTACTTC.

Regarding this clonotype: With a much larger clone just one base away, this may be a read error. J is TRBJ2-5 and V is TRBV10-3; D gene uncertain. V dropped 0 bases and J dropped 9 bases, with 11 bases sitting between them. CDR3 length: 13 amino acids. CDR1 is ENHRY and CDR2 is SYGVKD in the germline V gene. CDR3: CAISESSREAQYF. CDR3 coding DNA: TGTGCCATCAGTGAGTCCTCACGTGAGGCCCAGTACTTC.

The gene calls are TRBV10-3 and TRBJ2-1; 9 positions agree with TRBD2. This CDR3 is 16 amino acids long. The germline V gene has CDR1 ENHRY and CDR2 SYGVKD. V lost 4 bases and J lost 13; bases outside the gene matches: 17. CDR3 in amino acids: CAISGSSRAGGETQFF. The DNA of the CDR3 is TGTGCCATCAGTGGATCGAGTCGAGCGGGGGGAGAGACCCAGTTCTTC.

The V and J genes are TRBV7-2 and TRBJ2-5, with D maybe TRBD2 (7 bases). The DNA matches TRBJ2-7 better at its end, which makes the J call doubtful. CDR1 SGHTA and CDR2 FQGNSA come from the germline V gene. The CDR3 consists of 17 residues. The CDR3 sequence is CASSPREGGPINYEQYF. As DNA, the CDR3 is TGTGCCAGCAGCCCCAGGGAGGGGGGACCTATAAACTACGAGCAGTACTTC.

V and J are TRBV6-6 and TRBJ2-7; the match to TRBD2 covers 9 bases. The CDR3 length is 16 residues. Germline CDR1 MNHNY, CDR2 SVGAGI (reference sequence). Trimming at V came to 0 bases and at J to 2 bases, leaving 5 bases not matched to a gene. In nucleotides, the CDR3 is TGTGCCAGCAGTTACTCCCAGCGGGGGGATGCCTACGAGCAGTACTTC. Translating it yields CASSYSQRGDAYEQYF.

The table lists this clonotype with a few counts. The chain uses TRBV27 and TRBJ1-5; D gene unclear. CDR1 is MNHEY and CDR2 is SMNVEV in the germline V gene (reference sequence). Deletions cut 5 bases from V and 0 bases from J, with 14 bases between. There are 16 residues in the CDR3. This CDR3 reads CASSPLVGNSNQPQHF. The DNA for the CDR3 is TGTGCCAGCAGTCCCCTAGTGGGGAATAGCAATCAGCCCCAGCATTTT.

V gene TRBV6-5 combines with J gene TRBJ2-1; 8 nucleotides agree with TRBD1. The germline V gene has CDR1 MNHEY and CDR2 SVGAGI. V dropped 0 bases and J dropped 6; count of bases not matched to a gene: 4. The CDR3 covers 15 residues. In DNA, the CDR3 is TGTGCCAGCAGTTACTCTCAGGGGGCGGTCAATGAGCAGTTCTTC. Its translation: CASSYSQGAVNEQFF.

The chain combines TRBV20-1 with TRBJ2-3, with TRBD1 matching over 8 bases. The germline V gene encodes CDR1 DFQATT and CDR2 SNEGSKA (reference sequence). This CDR3 has 19 residues. V lost 6 bases and J lost 4; bases outside the gene matches: 24. The CDR3 DNA reads TGCAGTGCCCCGGTAGCATTCTCCCTTGGACAGGGATGGGCAGATACGCAGTATTTT. This encodes CSAPVAFSLGQGWADTQYF.

The gene calls are TRBV29-1 and TRBJ2-5; 8 nucleotides match TRBD2. CDR3 length: 13 residues. The germline gives CDR1 SQVTM, CDR2 ANQGSEA. J gave up 5 bases and V 2 bases, and 4 bases lay outside the gene matches. The DNA of the CDR3 is TGCAGCGTTGAACGGGGGGGCTCGGAGACCCAGTACTTC. Protein product: CSVERGGSETQYF.

The chain carries TRBV20-1 and TRBJ2-1; 13 nucleotides agree with TRBD2. This CDR3 is built from 15 residues. V was pared by 2 bases and J by 5 bases, with 3 bases of the junction left unmatched. CDR1 is DFQATT, CDR2 SNEGSKA, per germline (reference sequence). CDR3 bases: TGCAGTGCTAGAACTAGCGGGGGGGTCAACAATGAGCAGTTCTTC. Residues: CSARTSGGVNNEQFF.

The genes are TRBV6-2 or TRBV6-3 and TRBJ2-7; TRBD1 agrees at 8 bases. Trimming cost V 5 bases and J 1 base; bases outside gene matches: 4. The CDR3 has 14 residues. Germline lookup yields CDR1 MNHEY and CDR2 SVGEGT. CDR3 residues: CASSGQGLSYEQYF. In DNA form, the CDR3 reads TGTGCCAGCAGTGGACAGGGTTTATCCTACGAGCAGTACTTC.

The chain links TRBV6-2 or TRBV6-3 to TRBJ2-5; D uncertain. Germline V CDR1 and CDR2: MNHEY, SVGEGT. The CDR3 runs to 13 residues. Trimming shortened V by 6 bases and J by 7 bases, and 15 bases separated the two germline ends. DNA of the CDR3: TGTGCCAGCAGACAACGGGCTCCAGGGACCCAGTACTTC. Encoded protein: CASRQRAPGTQYF.

The rearrangement links TRBV20-1 to TRBJ1-3; D uncertain. The V end was cut by 6 bases, the J end by 0 bases, with 15 bases between. The CDR3 covers 15 residues. Germline V gene sequence: CDR1 DFQATT, CDR2 SNEGSKA (reference sequence). The CDR3 protein is CSADLRVGSGNTIYF. The CDR3 coding sequence is TGCAGTGCGGATCTTAGAGTGGGCTCTGGAAACACCATATATTTT.

There are a few counts of this clonotype. CDR3: CASSLAVVGLGQYF. CDR3 DNA: TGTGCCAGCAGCTTAGCGGTCGTGGGCCTGGGGCAGTACTTC. V gene TRBV7-2 combines with J gene TRBJ2-5; D is ambiguous. Germline CDR1 is SGHTA and CDR2 is FQGNSA. V was shortened by 0 bases and J by 11 bases, with 16 bases between the two germline ends. The length of the CDR3 is 14 residues.

The chain joins TRBV5-1 to TRBJ2-7, with D possibly TRBD2 on 5 matching bases. Deletions cut 5 bases from V and 0 bases from J, with 12 bases between. The length of the CDR3 is 14 residues. The germline gives CDR1 SGHRS, CDR2 YFSETQ. This CDR3 reads CASREGFYSYEQYF. The CDR3 coding sequence is TGCGCCAGCAGAGAGGGCTTCTACTCCTACGAGCAGTACTTC.

V gene TRBV10-2 combines with J gene TRBJ2-1; weak D call: TRBD2 (5 bases). The CDR3 contains 16 residues. V lost 0 bases and J 6 bases, leaving 15 bases between the germline ends. The germline CDR1 and CDR2 sequences are WSHSY and SAAADI. The DNA of the CDR3 is TGCGCCAGCAGTGAGTCCCTAGCTCCAACCCTCAATGAGCAGTTCTTC. It yields the protein CASSESLAPTLNEQFF.

This chain uses TRBV7-2 with TRBJ1-5, with 11 bases that match TRBD1. The V gene end was trimmed by 1 base and the J gene end by 5 bases; junction bases not matched to a gene: 4. Germline CDR1 reads SGHTA; CDR2 reads FQGNSA. This CDR3 has 16 amino acids. This CDR3 reads CASSLEGTGGYQPQHF. The CDR3 DNA reads TGTGCCAGCAGCTTAGAAGGGACAGGGGGATATCAGCCCCAGCATTTT.

This clonotype has at least ten counts. The V gene is TRBV5-1, the J gene TRBJ2-1; tentatively, D is TRBD1 (6 bases). This CDR3 region has 14 residues. V dropped 7 bases and J dropped 0 bases, with 11 bases sitting between them. The germline CDR1 and CDR2 sequences are SGHRS and YFSETQ. The CDR3, as DNA: TGCGCCAGCGGGGGCAGGAGCTCCTACAATGAGCAGTTCTTC. Translation gives CASGGRSSYNEQFF. Complete variable domain (other parts from reference TRBV5-1 and TRBJ2-1): KAGVTQTPRYLIKTRGQQVTLSCSPISGHRSVSWYQQTPGQGLQFLFEYFSETQRNKGNFPGRFSGRQFSNSRSEMNVSTLELGDSALYLCASGGRSSYNEQFFGPGTRLTVL.

This clonotype was seen a few times. This chain links TRBV7-2 with TRBJ2-6; 8 nucleotides agree with TRBD1. Per germline, CDR1 SGHTA and CDR2 FQGNSA. The J segment lost 0 bases and the V segment lost 3 bases, leaving 4 bases of the junction unmatched. The CDR3 is made up of 17 amino acids. Written as DNA, the CDR3 is TGTGCCAGCAGCTTGACAGGGGCCCCCTCTGGGGCCAACGTCCTGACTTTC. The encoded protein is CASSLTGAPSGANVLTF. Combining the CDR3 with reference TRBV7-2 and TRBJ2-6 gives the whole variable domain GAGVSQSPSNKVTEKGKDVELRCDPISGHTALYWYRQSLGQGLEFLIYFQGNSAPDKSGLPSDRFSAERTGGSVSTLTIQRTQQEDSAVYLCASSLTGAPSGANVLTFGAGSRLTVL.

This clonotype has a handful of counts. The genes are TRBV5-1 and TRBJ2-1; TRBD2 matches at 7 bases. The CDR3 has 15 amino acids. The V gene's germline CDR1 is SGHRS and CDR2 YFSETQ. J lost 4 bases, V lost 5 bases, and 9 bases had no gene match. Here the CDR3 DNA reads TGCGCCAGCAGTGAGGAAGCGGGGAGATACAATGAGCAGTTCTTC. Translated: CASSEEAGRYNEQFF. Together with reference TRBV5-1 and TRBJ2-1, the CDR3 gives the full variable domain: KAGVTQTPRYLIKTRGQQVTLSCSPISGHRSVSWYQQTPGQGLQFLFEYFSETQRNKGNFPGRFSGRQFSNSRSEMNVSTLELGDSALYLCASSEEAGRYNEQFFGPGTRLTVL.

The CDR3 DNA is TGCAGTGCTAGAGATAGGGCAAGGTCTGGGATAGCCAAAAACATTCAGTACTTC. This codes for CSARDRARSGIAKNIQYF. J is TRBJ2-4 and V is TRBV20-1; D is uncertain. This CDR3 has 18 amino acids. V lost 0 bases to trimming and J lost 0 bases, with 18 bases between them. From germline, CDR1 is DFQATT and CDR2 SNEGSKA (reference sequence).

The chain employs TRBV5-5 and TRBJ2-1, with TRBD2 matching over 12 bases. This CDR3 comprises 18 residues. V shed 4 bases, J shed 7 bases, and the junction held 15 bases outside the gene matches. Germline assignment: CDR1 SGHKS and CDR2 YYEKEE (reference sequence). This chain's CDR3 is CASSAASGRAISGNEQFF. CDR3 in DNA: TGTGCCAGCAGCGCCGCTAGCGGGAGGGCCATAAGTGGTAATGAGCAGTTCTTC. Variable domain in full (rest from reference TRBV5-5 and TRBJ2-1): DAGVTQSPTHLIKTRGQQVTLRCSPISGHKSVSWYQQVLGQGPQFIFQYYEKEERGRGNFPDRFSARQFPNYSSELNVNALLLGDSALYLCASSAASGRAISGNEQFFGPGTRLTVL.

The rearrangement links TRBV5-1 to TRBJ2-5; the match to TRBD2 covers 11 bases. Germline V gene lookup returns CDR1 SGHRS and CDR2 YFSETQ. The J segment lost 4 bases and the V segment lost 0 bases, leaving 2 bases of the junction unmatched. The CDR3 loop spans 15 amino acids. Here the CDR3 DNA reads TGCGCCAGCAGCTTGGAGACTAGCGGGACAGAGACCCAGTACTTC. Residues: CASSLETSGTETQYF.

This clonotype was detected only once. The genes are TRBV20-1 and TRBJ1-1, with D maybe TRBD1 (5 bases). In germline, CDR1 is DFQATT, CDR2 SNEGSKA (reference sequence). This CDR3 is built from 11 residues. The CDR3, as DNA: TGCAGGACGGACAAAAACACTGAAGCTTTCTTT. It codes for CRTDKNTEAFF.

The table lists this clonotype with a few counts. The V and J genes are TRBV24-1 and TRBJ2-1; D tentatively fits TRBD1 or TRBD2 (6 bases each). V was cut by 3 bases and J by 6 bases, with 11 bases left in between. The CDR3 is 14 residues long. Germline V gives CDR1 KGHDR, CDR2 SFDVKD. The CDR3 loop is CATSDVGGSNEQFF. The CDR3 DNA reads as TGTGCCACCAGTGATGTAGGGGGGTCCAATGAGCAGTTCTTC.